This TCR beta chain came from a study of cytomegalovirus exposure and HLA in healthy donors. Study-wide context: About 179 million T cells yielded under 130 million unique TCR beta sequences in earlier analysis.

Amplification used 60 Vbeta primers and 13 Jbeta primers. Assay: immunoSEQ multiplex PCR; the TCRdb copy retains only in-frame clones and omits some. The sample shows 200,000 to 300,000 clones, roughly 82% of them seen only once. Study-level findings and limits: Reported performance of the classifier showed diagnosis of cytomegalovirus status with high specificity and sensitivity. Rarity characterized most TCR sequences, yet some public TCRs appeared in many donors.

The germline V and J ends were trimmed by 5 bases and 4 bases, with 14 bases remaining between them. Looked up from germline, CDR1 is MGHDK and CDR2 is SYGVNS. The CDR3 has 14 residues. Regarding this clone: Its antigen is currently unknown.

The chain employs TRBV25-1 and TRBJ1-1; perhaps TRBD1 as D (5 bases). The sample taken for sequencing was PBMCs. The clonotype comes from a woman between 35 and 50 years old in good health and CMV-seropositive. CDR3 DNA: TGTGCCAGCAGTATTCCAGGAGGGGCCACTGAAGCTTTCTTT. Protein: CASSIPGGATEAFF. Combining the CDR3 with reference TRBV25-1 and TRBJ1-1 gives the whole variable domain EADIYQTPRYLVIGTGKKITLECSQTMGHDKMYWYQQDPGMELHLIHYSYGVNSTEKGDLSSESTVSRIRTEHFPLTLESARPSHTSQYLCASSIPGGATEAFFGQGTRLTVV.